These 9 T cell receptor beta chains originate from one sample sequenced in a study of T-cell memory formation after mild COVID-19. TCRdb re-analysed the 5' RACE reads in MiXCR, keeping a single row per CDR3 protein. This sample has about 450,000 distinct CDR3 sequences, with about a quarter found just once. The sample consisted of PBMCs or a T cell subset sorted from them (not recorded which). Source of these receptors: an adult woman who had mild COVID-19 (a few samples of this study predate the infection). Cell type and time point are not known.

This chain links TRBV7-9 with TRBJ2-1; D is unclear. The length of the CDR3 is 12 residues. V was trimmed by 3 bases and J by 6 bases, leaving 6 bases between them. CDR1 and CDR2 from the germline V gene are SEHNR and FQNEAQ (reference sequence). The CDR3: CASSFSGNEQFF. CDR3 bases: TGTGCCAGCAGCTTTTCCGGCAATGAGCAGTTCTTC.

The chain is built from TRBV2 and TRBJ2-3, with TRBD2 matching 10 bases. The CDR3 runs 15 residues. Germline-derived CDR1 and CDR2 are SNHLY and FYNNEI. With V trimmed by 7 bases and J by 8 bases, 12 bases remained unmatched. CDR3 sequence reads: CASIPLGLAVATQYF. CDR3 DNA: TGTGCCAGCATTCCTCTAGGACTAGCGGTGGCTACGCAGTATTTT.

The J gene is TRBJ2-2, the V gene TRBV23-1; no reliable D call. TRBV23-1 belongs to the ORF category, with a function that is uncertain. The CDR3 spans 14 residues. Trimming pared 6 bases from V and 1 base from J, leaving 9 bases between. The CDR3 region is CASRKRGNTGELFF. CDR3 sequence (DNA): TGCGCCAGCAGAAAACGAGGGAACACCGGGGAGCTGTTTTTT.

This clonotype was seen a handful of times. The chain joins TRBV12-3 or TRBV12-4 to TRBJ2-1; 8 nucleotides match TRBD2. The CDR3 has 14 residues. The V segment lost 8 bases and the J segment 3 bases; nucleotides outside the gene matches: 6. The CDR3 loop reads CASGSGSNYNEQFF. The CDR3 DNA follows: TGTGCCAGCGGCAGCGGGAGTAACTACAATGAGCAGTTCTTC.

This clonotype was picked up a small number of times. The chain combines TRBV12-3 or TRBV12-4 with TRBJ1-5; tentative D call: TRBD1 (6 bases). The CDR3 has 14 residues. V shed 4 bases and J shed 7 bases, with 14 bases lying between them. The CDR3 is CASSSSRGGQPQHF. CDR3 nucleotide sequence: TGTGCCAGCAGTTCTAGCAGGGGAGGGCAGCCCCAGCATTTT.

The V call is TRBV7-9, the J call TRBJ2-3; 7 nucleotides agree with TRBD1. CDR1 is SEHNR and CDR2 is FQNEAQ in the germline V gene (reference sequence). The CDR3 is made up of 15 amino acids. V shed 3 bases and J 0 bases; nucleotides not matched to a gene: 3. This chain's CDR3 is CASSFGQASTDTQYF. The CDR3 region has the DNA TGTGCCAGCAGCTTTGGACAGGCTAGCACAGATACGCAGTATTTT.

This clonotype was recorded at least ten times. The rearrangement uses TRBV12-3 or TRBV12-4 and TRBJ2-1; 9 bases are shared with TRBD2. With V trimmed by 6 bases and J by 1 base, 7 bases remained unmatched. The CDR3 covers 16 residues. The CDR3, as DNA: TGTGCCAGCAGAGCTAGCGGGGCCTTATCCTACAATGAGCAGTTCTTC. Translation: CASRASGALSYNEQFF.

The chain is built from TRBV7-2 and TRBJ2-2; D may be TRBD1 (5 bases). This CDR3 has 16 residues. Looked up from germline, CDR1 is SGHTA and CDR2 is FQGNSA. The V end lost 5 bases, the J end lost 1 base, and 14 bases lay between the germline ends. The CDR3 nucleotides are TGTGCCAGCAGCCCACCGAGGCAGGGGAACACCGGGGAGCTGTTTTTT. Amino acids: CASSPPRQGNTGELFF.

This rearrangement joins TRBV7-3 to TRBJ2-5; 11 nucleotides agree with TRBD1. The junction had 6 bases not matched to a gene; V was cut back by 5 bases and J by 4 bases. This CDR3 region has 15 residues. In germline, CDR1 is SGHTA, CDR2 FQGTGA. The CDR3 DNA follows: TGTGCCAGCAGCCCGACCGGGACAGGGGGAGAGACCCAGTACTTC. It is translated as CASSPTGTGGETQYF. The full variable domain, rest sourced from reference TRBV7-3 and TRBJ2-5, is GAGVSQTPSNKVTEKGKYVELRCDPISGHTALYWYRQSLGQGPEFLIYFQGTGAADDSGLPNDRFFAVRPEGSVSTLKIQRTERGDSAVYLCASSPTGTGGETQYFGPGTRLLVL.